This T cell receptor (beta chain) is drawn from a study of early T cells in non-severe SARS-CoV-2 infection. Study information: From unsorted whole blood, bulk RNA was sequenced, and the chains remained unpaired. Study findings and constraints: Private and CD4 specificities were missed by VDJdb matching, skewed to anti-spike CD8.

This clonotype was detected ten times or more. Its antigen is unidentified. The CDR3 extends over 14 amino acids. V lost 0 bases to trimming and J lost 0 bases, with 6 bases between them. Per the germline V gene, CDR1 is MNHEY and CDR2 is SVGEGT. Researchers tagged individual cDNA molecules with unique molecular identifiers. TCRdb processed the 5' RACE reads anew with MiXCR; each CDR3 protein has one entry. The sample comprises 95,000 to 110,000 distinct CDR3 sequences, 11% of which are singletons, and under 9% rests with the top ten. The chain recombines TRBV6-2 or TRBV6-3 with TRBJ2-7; D might be TRBD2 (6 bases). Sequenced input: whole blood. The clonotype comes from an adult who was a healthcare worker with PCR-confirmed SARS-CoV-2 infection or an uninfected control (not recorded which). The CDR3 here is CASSYSSGSYEQYF. As DNA, the CDR3 is TGTGCCAGCAGTTACTCTAGCGGCTCCTACGAGCAGTACTTC.